The clone carrying this TCR beta chain was seen more than once but under ten times. The antigen is unknown. Terminally differentiated effector memory CD45RA+ cells were excluded by CCR7 positive selection of CD45RO-negative cells. This sample is part of a study of shared clonotypes between healthy human individuals. Study-level findings and limits: Naive subsets generally had larger estimated richness than memory subsets.

The data were produced by immunoSEQ multiplex PCR, yet TCRdb's version contains in-frame clones alone and is incomplete. The sample has around 1,900,000 clones; around 95% are singletons. This receptor was taken from a man aged 18 to 29 in good health. Some clones in this sample may be carry-over from other donors' samples. The sequencing sample was made of naive CD8+ T cells from PBMCs.

The CDR3 protein is CASRLSEGMVKQPQHF. The CDR3 nucleotides read TGTGCAAGTCGCTTATCAGAAGGGATGGTTAAACAGCCCCAGCATTTT. V gene TRBV12-2 combines with J gene TRBJ1-5. TRBV12-2 is labeled a pseudogene. This CDR3 comprises 16 residues.